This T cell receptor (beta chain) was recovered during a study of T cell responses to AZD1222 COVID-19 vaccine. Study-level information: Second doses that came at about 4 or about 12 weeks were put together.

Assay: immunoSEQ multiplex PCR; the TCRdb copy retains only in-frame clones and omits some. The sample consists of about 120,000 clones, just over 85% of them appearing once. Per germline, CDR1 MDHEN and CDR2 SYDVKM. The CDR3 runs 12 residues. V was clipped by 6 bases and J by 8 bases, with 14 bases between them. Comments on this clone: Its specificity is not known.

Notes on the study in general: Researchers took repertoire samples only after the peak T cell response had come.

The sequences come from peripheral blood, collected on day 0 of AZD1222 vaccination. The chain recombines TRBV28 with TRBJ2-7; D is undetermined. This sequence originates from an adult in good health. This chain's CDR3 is CASSLTVNKQYF. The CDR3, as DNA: TGTGCCAGCAGCTTGACGGTGAATAAGCAGTACTTC.